One and the same sample provided the 32 T cell receptor beta chains below, sequenced in a study of PD-L1 blockade in urothelial cancer. Time point in this sample: peripheral blood 6 weeks after treatment start. Using immunoSEQ multiplex PCR, the repertoire was profiled, and TCRdb retains in-frame clones only, with some absent. The data contain tens of thousands of clones, roughly 89% of them singletons. The material was PBMCs, obtained around atezolizumab (anti-PD-L1) treatment. These receptors came from a man between 65 and 85 years old with urothelial cancer.

This clone was counted once. This chain links TRBV2 with TRBJ2-2, with D unresolved. CDR3 length: 13 amino acids. Germline-derived CDR1 and CDR2 are SNHLY and FYNNEI. Trimming pared 7 bases from V and 1 base from J, leaving 7 bases between. The CDR3 region has the DNA TGTGCCAGCAATTACAGGAACACCGGGGAGCTGTTTTTT. Encoded protein: CASNYRNTGELFF.

This sequence joins TRBV5-4 and TRBJ1-1; a possible D gene is TRBD1 (6 bases). The germline CDR1 and CDR2 sequences are SGHNT and YYREEE (reference sequence). This CDR3 region has 15 residues. Trimming cost V 0 bases and J 0 bases, with 9 bases left between them. The CDR3 is CASSLAGHLNTEAFF. The CDR3 nucleotides read TGTGCCAGCAGCTTGGCGGGACACTTGAACACTGAAGCTTTCTTT.

The chain has TRBV5-1 and TRBJ2-5; D possibly corresponds to TRBD1 (5 bases). CDR1 is SGHRS and CDR2 is YFSETQ in the germline V gene. V lost 4 bases to trimming and J lost 2 bases, with 12 bases between them. The CDR3 consists of 14 residues. CDR3 loop: CASSPGSGQETQYF. The CDR3 DNA sequence: TGCGCCAGCAGCCCGGGCTCAGGGCAAGAGACCCAGTACTTC. The whole variable domain, remainder taken from reference TRBV5-1 and TRBJ2-5, is KAGVTQTPRYLIKTRGQQVTLSCSPISGHRSVSWYQQTPGQGLQFLFEYFSETQRNKGNFPGRFSGRQFSNSRSEMNVSTLELGDSALYLCASSPGSGQETQYFGPGTRLLVL.

This chain links TRBV9 with TRBJ2-7; TRBD2 agrees at 13 bases. The V and J ends lost 3 bases and 6 bases, in that order; junction bases with no gene match: 6. The germline V gene encodes CDR1 SGDLS and CDR2 YYNGEE. The CDR3 loop spans 15 amino acids. The CDR3 protein is CASSGRTSGSGEQYF. CDR3 nucleotide sequence: TGTGCCAGCAGCGGGAGGACTAGCGGGAGCGGCGAGCAGTACTTC. Supplemented by reference TRBV9 and TRBJ2-7, the full variable domain reads DSGVTQTPKHLITATGQRVTLRCSPRSGDLSVYWYQQSLDQGLQFLIQYYNGEERAKGNILERFSAQQFPDLHSELNLSSLELGDSALYFCASSGRTSGSGEQYFGPGTRLTVT.

The chain is built from TRBV5-1 and TRBJ2-2; D unclear. This CDR3 contains 14 residues. V lost 6 bases, J lost 8 bases, and 17 bases lay in between. In germline, CDR1 is SGHRS, CDR2 YFSETQ. The CDR3 is CASTQSLNVGELFF. The CDR3 nucleotides are TGCGCCAGCACACAATCATTAAATGTGGGGGAGCTGTTTTTT.

V gene TRBV6-5 combines with J gene TRBJ2-5; D is possibly TRBD2 (5 bases). The germline V and J ends were trimmed by 0 bases and 2 bases, with 7 bases remaining between them. Germline V lookup: CDR1 MNHEY, CDR2 SVGAGI. The CDR3 is 14 residues long. As DNA, the CDR3 is TGTGCCAGCAGTTACTCTCAGCGGCAAGAGACCCAGTACTTC. It codes for CASSYSQRQETQYF.

V gene TRBV19 combines with J gene TRBJ1-5, with D maybe TRBD1 (5 bases). Germline assignment: CDR1 LNHDA and CDR2 SQIVND (reference sequence). Trimming shortened V by 5 bases and J by 4 bases, and 9 bases separated the two germline ends. The CDR3 covers 13 residues. The CDR3 DNA reads as TGTGCCAGTAGTCAGGGTTTGAATCAGCCCCAGCATTTT. Translating it yields CASSQGLNQPQHF.

CDR3 nucleotide sequence: TGTGCCAGCAGCTTTCCGACAGGCGCCTACGAGCAGTACTTC. Amino acids: CASSFPTGAYEQYF. The genes are TRBV5-5 and TRBJ2-7; tentatively, D is TRBD1 (6 bases). The CDR3 is 14 amino acids. V was clipped by 2 bases and J by 2 bases, with 11 bases between them. In germline, CDR1 is SGHKS, CDR2 YYEKEE (reference sequence).

This clone was seen once. This sequence joins TRBV5-3 and TRBJ1-5; 9 bases are shared with TRBD1. Being an ORF, TRBV5-3 has a function that is uncertain. The CDR3 is 16 residues long. The V and J ends lost 5 bases and 3 bases, in that order; junction bases with no gene match: 9. The CDR3 region has the DNA TGTGCCAGAAGGCCGGGACAGGGTGAGATCAATCAGCCCCAGCATTTT. Translation gives CARRPGQGEINQPQHF.

This clone was seen only a few times. The chain combines TRBV6-1 with TRBJ1-3; D unresolved. The germline gives CDR1 MNHNS, CDR2 SASEGT. The CDR3 length is 13 residues. V was clipped by 4 bases and J by 0 bases, with 4 bases between them. CDR3 DNA: TGTGCCAGCAGTGGGCTCTCTGGAAACACCATATATTTT. Residues: CASSGLSGNTIYF.

Here the CDR3 reads CASSPGPREKLFF. CDR3 DNA sequence: TGTGCCAGCTCACCAGGGCCAAGGGAAAAACTGTTTTTT. The chain carries TRBV18 and TRBJ1-4; D is ambiguous. Trimming removed 2 bases at V and 8 bases at J, with 9 bases between. The CDR3 consists of 13 residues. CDR1 is KGHSH and CDR2 is LQKENI in the germline V gene.

The CDR3, as DNA: TGCGCCAGCAGCTTGGTCCCGGGTCGCAATGAAAAACTGTTTTTT. This sequence encodes CASSLVPGRNEKLFF. J is TRBJ1-4 and V is TRBV5-1; D gene ambiguous. V lost 0 bases to trimming and J lost 5 bases, with 11 bases between them. The CDR3 is made up of 15 amino acids. Germline CDR1 SGHRS, CDR2 YFSETQ.

The V call is TRBV19, the J call TRBJ1-3; D gene unclear. There are 15 residues in the CDR3. Germline CDR1 is LNHDA and CDR2 is SQIVND (reference sequence). V lost 7 bases, J lost 0 bases, and 13 bases lay in between. CDR3 sequence: CASTMSGRSGNTIYF. CDR3 DNA: TGTGCCAGTACCATGAGCGGTCGCTCTGGAAACACCATATATTTT.

CDR3 sequence reads: CASSYRGGEAFF. The CDR3 coding sequence is TGTGCCAGCAGTTACCGGGGAGGAGAAGCTTTCTTT. The V call is TRBV6-6, the J call TRBJ1-1; no clear D gene. Per germline, CDR1 MNHNY and CDR2 SVGAGI (reference sequence). The CDR3 has 12 amino acids. With 2 bases removed from V and 8 bases from J, the gap between germline ends came to 9 bases.

The genes are TRBV15 and TRBJ2-5; TRBD2 agrees at 9 bases. Looked up from germline, CDR1 is LNHNV and CDR2 is YYDKDF (reference sequence). V shed 0 bases, J shed 1 base, and the junction held 15 bases outside the gene matches. The CDR3 sequence is 20 residues long. CDR3 in DNA: TGTGCCACCAGCAGAGATCAGATTCAAGCGACTAGCGGATCCCAAGAGACCCAGTACTTC. This codes for CATSRDQIQATSGSQETQYF.

The chain recombines TRBV6-5 with TRBJ2-4; possibly TRBD1 for D (6 bases). Trimming shortened V by 4 bases and J by 0 bases, and 13 bases separated the two germline ends. The germline V gene encodes CDR1 MNHEY and CDR2 SVGAGI. This CDR3 spans 16 amino acids. CDR3 loop: CASSSDRLLAKNIQYF. CDR3 nucleotide sequence: TGTGCCAGCAGTTCCGACAGGTTACTAGCCAAAAACATTCAGTACTTC.

The V gene is TRBV2, the J gene TRBJ1-1; weak D call: TRBD1 (5 bases). The CDR3 spans 15 residues. V lost 8 bases to trimming and J lost 0 bases, with 16 bases between them. From germline, CDR1 is SNHLY and CDR2 FYNNEI. CDR3 sequence: CASLTGGIMNTEAFF. DNA for the CDR3: TGTGCCAGCCTTACGGGGGGAATAATGAACACTGAAGCTTTCTTT.

This chain links TRBV28 with TRBJ2-3; 10 nucleotides match TRBD2. Germline values: CDR1 MDHEN, CDR2 SYDVKM. The junction had 6 bases not matched to a gene; V was cut back by 1 base and J by 5 bases. The length of the CDR3 is 16 residues. The CDR3 nucleotides are TGTGCCAGCAGTTTATCGGCTAGCGGGAGCTTAGATACGCAGTATTTT. Its translation: CASSLSASGSLDTQYF. Filled out from reference TRBV28 and TRBJ2-3, the complete variable domain reads DVKVTQSSRYLVKRTGEKVFLECVQDMDHENMFWYRQDPGLGLRLIYFSYDVKMKEKGDIPEGYSVSREKKERFSLILESASTNQTSMYLCASSLSASGSLDTQYFGPGTRLTVL.

This clone occurred once. CDR3 amino acids: CASSLVGGPTDTQYF. The CDR3 DNA sequence: TGTGCCAGCAGCTTAGTGGGAGGACCGACAGATACGCAGTATTTT. The chain couples TRBV7-3 to TRBJ2-3; D is possibly TRBD2 (6 bases). Looked up from germline, CDR1 is SGHTA and CDR2 is FQGTGA. Trimming shortened V by 2 bases and J by 3 bases, and 12 bases separated the two germline ends. This CDR3 is built from 15 residues. The full variable domain, its missing parts supplied by reference TRBV7-3 and TRBJ2-3, is GAGVSQTPSNKVTEKGKYVELRCDPISGHTALYWYRQSLGQGPEFLIYFQGTGAADDSGLPNDRFFAVRPEGSVSTLKIQRTERGDSAVYLCASSLVGGPTDTQYFGPGTRLTVL.

This chain connects TRBV7-9 to TRBJ2-1; D perhaps matches TRBD2 (5 bases). Per germline, CDR1 SEHNR and CDR2 FQNEAQ (reference sequence). The V and J ends lost 0 bases and 1 base respectively, with 10 bases between them. The CDR3 consists of 16 residues. As DNA, the CDR3 is TGTGCCAGCAGCTTAGCGCTACGGGGTTCCTACAATGAGCAGTTCTTC. The encoded protein is CASSLALRGSYNEQFF.

Only a few counts were recorded for this clone. The V call is TRBV5-8, the J call TRBJ2-2; TRBD2 is a possible D gene (7 bases). Trimming removed 5 bases from V and 2 bases from J, with 16 bases in between. The germline V gene has CDR1 SGHTS and CDR2 YDEGEE. The CDR3 sequence is 16 residues long. The CDR3 nucleotides are TGTGCCAGCAGACCGGGGGGCTACGCAAACACCGGGGAGCTGTTTTTT. This translates into CASRPGGYANTGELFF. Based on the CDR3 plus reference TRBV5-8 and TRBJ2-2, the full variable domain is EAGVTQSPTHLIKTRGQQATLRCSPISGHTSVYWYQQALGLGLQFLLWYDEGEERNRGNFPPRFSGRQFPNYSSELNVNALELEDSALYLCASRPGGYANTGELFFGEGSRLTVL.

This rearrangement joins TRBV13 to TRBJ2-7, with 7 positions matching TRBD1. The germline V gene has CDR1 PRHDT and CDR2 FYEKMQ (reference sequence). The CDR3 is made up of 15 amino acids. J gave up 4 bases and V 3 bases, and 9 bases lay outside the gene matches. The CDR3 nucleotides read TGTGCCAGCAGCTTCAACACCGGGACAGCGTACGAGCAGTACTTC. Residues: CASSFNTGTAYEQYF.

J is TRBJ2-7 and V is TRBV7-8; no clear D gene. Germline V gene sequence: CDR1 SGHVS, CDR2 FQNEAQ. The V and J ends lost 0 bases and 2 bases respectively, with 5 bases between them. The CDR3 has 13 amino acids. CDR3: CASSLATAYEQYF. As DNA, the CDR3 is TGTGCCAGCAGCTTAGCAACAGCCTACGAGCAGTACTTC.

This clone was observed once. V usage is TRBV27 and J usage is TRBJ2-4; D not resolved. The germline CDR1 and CDR2 sequences are MNHEY and SMNVEV (reference sequence). Trimming took 3 bases from V and 4 from J, leaving 10 bases between them. The CDR3 covers 14 residues. This CDR3 is CASSFRPDKNIQYF. In nucleotides, the CDR3 is TGTGCCAGCAGTTTCCGTCCAGATAAAAACATTCAGTACTTC.

The chain combines TRBV4-1 with TRBJ2-3; unclear D gene. V was shortened by 2 bases and J by 6 bases, with 12 bases between the two germline ends. From germline, CDR1 is MGHRA and CDR2 YSYEKL. The CDR3 has 14 amino acids. CDR3 sequence reads: CASSQTRHDDTQYF. The CDR3 DNA is TGCGCCAGCAGCCAAACCCGACATGATGATACGCAGTATTTT.

The chain joins TRBV2 to TRBJ2-2; TRBD1 agrees at 8 bases. There are 17 residues in the CDR3. The germline gives CDR1 SNHLY, CDR2 FYNNEI. V lost 4 bases to trimming and J lost 6 bases; unmatched junction nucleotides: 13. CDR3 loop: CASSATPGGGYPGELFF. In nucleotides, the CDR3 is TGTGCCAGCAGTGCCACCCCAGGGGGCGGGTACCCCGGGGAGCTGTTTTTT. Complete variable domain (other parts from reference TRBV2 and TRBJ2-2): EPEVTQTPSHQVTQMGQEVILRCVPISNHLYFYWYRQILGQKVEFLVSFYNNEISEKSEIFDDQFSVERPDGSNFTLKIRSTKLEDSAMYFCASSATPGGGYPGELFFGEGSRLTVL.

Notes on this clone: The identical CDR3 is also encoded by other nucleotide sequences in the sample. The chain has TRBV7-3 and TRBJ2-3, with 7 bases identical to TRBD1. With 3 bases clipped from V and 4 bases from J, the junction kept 1 base outside the gene matches. Looked up from germline, CDR1 is SGHTA and CDR2 is FQGTGA. The CDR3 extends over 13 amino acids. The CDR3, as DNA: TGTGCCAGCAGCTTGACAGGGCCAGATACGCAGTATTTT. The encoded protein is CASSLTGPDTQYF. The full variable domain, in which reference TRBV7-3 and TRBJ2-3 provide the parts outside the CDR3, is GAGVSQTPSNKVTEKGKYVELRCDPISGHTALYWYRQSLGQGPEFLIYFQGTGAADDSGLPNDRFFAVRPEGSVSTLKIQRTERGDSAVYLCASSLTGPDTQYFGPGTRLTVL.

The gene calls are TRBV28 and TRBJ2-7, with 8 positions matching TRBD1. Unmatched junction bases numbered 13, after V lost 6 bases and J lost 0 bases. CDR3 length: 17 residues. Per germline, CDR1 MDHEN and CDR2 SYDVKM. The CDR3 loop reads CASRPGQGVLSSYEQYF. The CDR3 DNA is TGTGCCAGCAGGCCTGGACAGGGAGTACTTAGCTCCTACGAGCAGTACTTC. The variable domain in full, completed from reference TRBV28 and TRBJ2-7, reads DVKVTQSSRYLVKRTGEKVFLECVQDMDHENMFWYRQDPGLGLRLIYFSYDVKMKEKGDIPEGYSVSREKKERFSLILESASTNQTSMYLCASRPGQGVLSSYEQYFGPGTRLTVT.

This clone has only one observation. The chain combines TRBV5-1 with TRBJ2-1; 8 nucleotides match TRBD1. J lost 4 bases, V lost 4 bases, and 7 bases had no gene match. CDR1 is SGHRS and CDR2 is YFSETQ in the germline V gene. CDR3 length: 15 amino acids. DNA of the CDR3: TGCGCCAGCAGCGAGGGGACAGGAGTATACAATGAGCAGTTCTTC. This sequence encodes CASSEGTGVYNEQFF. The complete variable domain, with remaining parts taken from reference TRBV5-1 and TRBJ2-1, reads KAGVTQTPRYLIKTRGQQVTLSCSPISGHRSVSWYQQTPGQGLQFLFEYFSETQRNKGNFPGRFSGRQFSNSRSEMNVSTLELGDSALYLCASSEGTGVYNEQFFGPGTRLTVL.

The V and J genes are TRBV4-1 and TRBJ1-5, with 8 positions matching TRBD1. After removal of 5 bases from V and 2 bases from J, the junction contained 5 bases not matched to a gene. This CDR3 region has 15 residues. Germline values: CDR1 MGHRA, CDR2 YSYEKL. The CDR3: CASSLQGVRNQPQHF. Here the CDR3 DNA reads TGCGCCAGCAGCTTACAGGGGGTTCGCAATCAGCCCCAGCATTTT.

This chain uses TRBV11-2 with TRBJ2-1; no firm D call. Germline CDR1 and CDR2: SGHAT and FQNNGV. With 8 bases removed from V and 9 bases from J, the gap between germline ends came to 14 bases. This CDR3 comprises 12 residues. CDR3 loop: CASLSASSEQFF. The CDR3 DNA sequence: TGTGCCAGCTTATCCGCTAGTAGTGAGCAGTTCTTC.

CDR3 nucleotides: TGTGCCATCAGACCCGGGACAGGGGCAGGAGAGACCCAGTACTTC. Translated: CAIRPGTGAGETQYF. V usage is TRBV10-3 and J usage is TRBJ2-5, with TRBD1 matching 10 bases. This CDR3 has 15 residues. Germline lookup yields CDR1 ENHRY and CDR2 SYGVKD. With V trimmed by 6 bases and J by 4 bases, 8 bases remained unmatched.